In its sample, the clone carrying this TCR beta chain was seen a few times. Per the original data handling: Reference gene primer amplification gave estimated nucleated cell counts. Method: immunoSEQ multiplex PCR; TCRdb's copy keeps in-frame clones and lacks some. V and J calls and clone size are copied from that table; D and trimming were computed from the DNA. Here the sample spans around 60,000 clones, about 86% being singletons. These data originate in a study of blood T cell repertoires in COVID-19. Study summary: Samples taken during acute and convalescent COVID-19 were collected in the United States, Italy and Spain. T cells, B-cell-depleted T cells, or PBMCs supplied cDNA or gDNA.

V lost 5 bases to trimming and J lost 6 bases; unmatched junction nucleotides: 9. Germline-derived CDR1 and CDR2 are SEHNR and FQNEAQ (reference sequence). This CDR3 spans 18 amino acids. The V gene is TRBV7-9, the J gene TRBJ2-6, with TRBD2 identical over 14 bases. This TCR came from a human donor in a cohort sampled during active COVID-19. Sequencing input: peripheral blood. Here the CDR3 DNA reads TGTGCCAGCAGCGACGGGACTAGCGGGAGAAACGCGGCCAACGTCCTGACTTTC. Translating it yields CASSDGTSGRNAANVLTF.